This TCR beta chain stems from a study of OX40 agonist ivuxolimab in advanced cancers. The study's findings and limits: Blood T cells, both CD4+ and CD8+, expanded clonally by week 6 at 0.1 to 3.0 mg/kg.

Using immunoSEQ multiplex PCR, the repertoire was profiled, and TCRdb retains in-frame clones only, with some absent. The table records approximately 23,000 clones, 80% to 90% of them present only once. CDR1 and CDR2 (germline): MGHRA, YSYEKL. Trimming took off 3 bases at V and 1 base at J, with 10 bases between the two ends. CDR3 length: 15 residues. About this clone: Its antigen remains unknown.

The genes are TRBV4-1 and TRBJ2-4; D possibly corresponds to TRBD2 (5 bases). This receptor was obtained from an adult with an advanced solid tumor such as melanoma, head and neck, liver or kidney cancer. The sample here was CD4+ or CD8+ T cells sorted from blood, taken in a trial of the OX40 agonist ivuxolimab. The CDR3 DNA is TGCGCCAGCAGCCATCGGACTGGGGCCAAAAACATTCAGTACTTC. Its translation: CASSHRTGAKNIQYF.